One and the same sample provided the 5 T cell receptor beta chains below, sequenced in a study of blood T cell repertoires in COVID-19. Here immunoSEQ multiplex PCR was the method, and the copy in TCRdb shows in-frame clones only, minus some. The profile covers more than 55,000 clones, with over 70% appearing a single time and about 15% taken by the ten largest. The sequencing sample was made of peripheral blood. The receptors shown here come from a woman between 65 and 79 years old with acute or convalescent COVID-19.

This clone was seen more than once but under ten times. The CDR3 nucleotides are TGTGCCAGCAGCTCACACGGACAGCCCACTGAAGCTTTCTTT. Residues: CASSSHGQPTEAFF. The chain is built from TRBV7-9 and TRBJ1-1, with D possibly matching TRBD1 (6 bases). The CDR3 consists of 14 residues. In germline, CDR1 is SEHNR, CDR2 FQNEAQ (reference sequence). V dropped 4 bases and J dropped 4 bases, with 13 bases sitting between them.

The chain combines TRBV7-9 with TRBJ1-1, with 9 bases fitting TRBD1. J was trimmed by 8 bases and V by 5 bases; bases with no gene match: 12. The length of the CDR3 is 15 residues. Germline assignment: CDR1 SEHNR and CDR2 FQNEAQ (reference sequence). Here the CDR3 DNA reads TGTGCCAGCAGCCGACAAACAGGGGGCGGGGGAGAAGCTTTCTTT. This encodes CASSRQTGGGGEAFF.

The chain employs TRBV5-1 and TRBJ1-1; a possible D gene is TRBD1 (5 bases). V was trimmed by 5 bases and J by 1 base, leaving 9 bases between them. The CDR3 loop spans 13 amino acids. Per the germline V gene, CDR1 is SGHRS and CDR2 is YFSETQ. The CDR3: CASSPQGNTEAFF. The DNA for the CDR3 is TGCGCCAGCAGTCCGCAGGGGAACACTGAAGCTTTCTTT.

This chain links TRBV27 with TRBJ1-3, with 8 nucleotides matching TRBD1. The CDR3 extends over 17 amino acids. J was trimmed by 3 bases and V by 5 bases; bases with no gene match: 12. Looked up from germline, CDR1 is MNHEY and CDR2 is SMNVEV (reference sequence). The CDR3 bases are TGTGCCAGCAGTCCGACCATCCAGGGGGCGCTTGGAAACACCATATATTTT. It yields the protein CASSPTIQGALGNTIYF.

J is TRBJ2-3 and V is TRBV30; tentative D call: TRBD1 (5 bases). Germline-derived CDR1 and CDR2 are GTSNPN and SVGIG (reference sequence). CDR3 length: 17 amino acids. The V and J ends lost 0 bases and 1 base respectively, with 17 bases between them. In DNA, the CDR3 is TGTGCCTGGAGTGTTAAAGGGGCCAACTACCGCACAGATACGCAGTATTTT. Residues: CAWSVKGANYRTDTQYF.